The 10 T cell receptor beta chains presented below share a single source sample, sequenced in a study of blood T cell repertoires in COVID-19. Profiled with immunoSEQ multiplex PCR; TCRdb holds only in-frame clones, not every one. Among fewer than 100,000 clones listed, about 86% were seen once. The material sequenced was peripheral blood. The receptors shown here come from a man older than 75 in a cohort sampled during active COVID-19.

This clone appeared a few times. The chain recombines TRBV5-1 with TRBJ1-4; D possibly corresponds to TRBD1 (6 bases). Trimming left V 4 bases short and J 3 bases short, with 16 bases between. Germline loops: CDR1 SGHRS, CDR2 YFSETQ. The CDR3 consists of 16 residues. The CDR3 sequence is CASSLGSDRSNEKLFF. DNA of the CDR3: TGCGCCAGCAGCCTGGGATCCGACAGGTCTAATGAAAAACTGTTTTTT.

V and J are TRBV6-5 and TRBJ1-1; 7 bases are a match to TRBD1. From germline, CDR1 is MNHEY and CDR2 SVGAGI. The CDR3 runs to 14 residues. J was trimmed by 1 base and V by 5 bases; bases with no gene match: 4. The CDR3 sequence: CASSRGTENTEAFF. The CDR3 region has the DNA TGTGCCAGCAGTAGGGGGACAGAGAACACTGAAGCTTTCTTT.

The chain joins TRBV7-3 to TRBJ2-1; TRBD2 agrees at 8 bases. The CDR3 covers 16 residues. Germline lookup yields CDR1 SGHTA and CDR2 FQGTGA. V dropped 2 bases and J dropped 6; count of bases not matched to a gene: 9. In DNA, the CDR3 is TGTGCCAGCAGCTTACTCCCAGCGGGGGCACTCAATGAGCAGTTCTTC. Translating it yields CASSLLPAGALNEQFF.

This chain links TRBV7-2 with TRBJ2-2, with 8 bases identical to TRBD2. The CDR3 has 16 residues. The V gene end was trimmed by 1 base and the J gene end by 7 bases; junction bases not matched to a gene: 8. Germline values: CDR1 SGHTA, CDR2 FQGNSA. CDR3 protein: CASSLVAGLRGGELFF. As DNA, the CDR3 is TGTGCCAGCAGCTTAGTAGCGGGACTCCGCGGCGGGGAGCTGTTTTTT.

This clone occurred a few times. V gene TRBV7-2 combines with J gene TRBJ2-1, with D possibly being TRBD1 (6 bases). The germline V gene has CDR1 SGHTA and CDR2 FQGNSA. The CDR3 is made up of 14 amino acids. V was clipped by 3 bases and J by 3 bases, with 9 bases between them. This chain's CDR3 is CASSFDRFYNEQFF. The DNA of the CDR3 is TGTGCCAGCAGCTTTGACAGGTTCTACAATGAGCAGTTCTTC.

This clone has just a few counts. CDR3 sequence: CASSLSDRAVPEQYV. The CDR3 nucleotides are TGTGCCAGCAGCTTATCGGACAGGGCCGTCCCGGAGCAGTACGTC. The chain carries TRBV7-8 and TRBJ2-7; 8 bases fit TRBD1. V was pared by 2 bases and J by 7 bases, with 10 bases of the junction left unmatched. CDR1 is SGHVS, CDR2 FQNEAQ, per germline. The CDR3 spans 15 residues.

This clone was seen a handful of times. This chain connects TRBV19 to TRBJ1-3, with a weak D call TRBD1 (5 bases). This CDR3 has 14 residues. V was clipped by 5 bases and J by 4 bases, with 12 bases between them. Per germline, CDR1 LNHDA and CDR2 SQIVND (reference sequence). The CDR3 bases are TGTGCCAGTAGTCCAACAGGCTCCGGAAACACCATATATTTT. This gives the protein CASSPTGSGNTIYF.

This chain connects TRBV10-3 to TRBJ2-7; 11 bases line up with TRBD2. The trim removed 2 bases at V and 1 base at J, leaving 7 bases unmatched. The CDR3 runs 17 residues. Germline V lookup: CDR1 ENHRY, CDR2 SYGVKD. The chain's CDR3 is CAISEPHASGGSYEQYF. For the CDR3, the DNA is TGTGCCATCAGTGAGCCTCACGCTAGCGGGGGGTCCTACGAGCAGTACTTC.

J is TRBJ1-1 and V is TRBV12-5; TRBD1 aligns across 8 bases. Losses at the gene ends were 1 base for V and 5 bases for J; bases not matched to a gene: 3. Germline lookup yields CDR1 LGHNT and CDR2 FRNRAP. The CDR3 consists of 14 residues. CDR3: CASGLGRGRTEAFF. In DNA form, the CDR3 reads TGTGCTAGTGGTTTGGGCAGGGGGCGGACTGAAGCTTTCTTT.

This clone was found once. The V and J genes are TRBV7-2 and TRBJ2-1; weak D call: TRBD1 (6 bases). Deletions cut 1 base from V and 5 bases from J, with 12 bases between. The CDR3 is 15 residues long. The V gene's germline CDR1 is SGHTA and CDR2 FQGNSA. The CDR3 DNA reads TGTGCCAGCAGCTTAGTAGGGGGACGGGACAATGAGCAGTTCTTC. This translates into CASSLVGGRDNEQFF.